These 17 T cell receptor beta chains were sequenced from one sample in a study of monozygotic twins with inflammatory bowel disease. For each CDR3 protein, TCRdb gives one entry from its re-call of the 5' RACE reads, without DNA. Here the sample table reports 160,000 or so distinct CDR3 sequences. Sequencing used blood. Receptors were obtained from a human donor with ulcerative colitis or Crohn's disease, or a healthy co-twin of an affected twin (not recorded which).

The V and J genes are TRBV7-8 and TRBJ1-1; TCRdb names TRBD1, which stays unverified in the absence of DNA. Germline V lookup: CDR1 SGHVS, CDR2 FQNEAQ. This CDR3 is 16 amino acids long. This chain's CDR3 is CASSLGIRARDTEAFF.

This chain joins TRBV5-1 and TRBJ1-5; TCRdb selects TRBD1, and the lack of DNA leaves this call unchecked. From germline, CDR1 is SGHRS and CDR2 YFSETQ. This CDR3 comprises 14 residues. The CDR3 region is CASSFGGGDQPQHF.

The rearrangement uses TRBV11-2 and TRBJ2-3; absent DNA, TCRdb's TRBD2 call cannot be checked. The length of the CDR3 is 19 residues. CDR1 SGHAT and CDR2 FQNNGV come from the germline V gene. The CDR3: CASSLDVLTSGGAEDTQYF.

V is TRBV29-1 and J is TRBJ2-5; without DNA, the TCRdb call of TRBD1 cannot be checked. The CDR3 totals 12 residues. The germline V gene encodes CDR1 SQVTM and CDR2 ANQGSEA. CDR3 residues: CSGTGGGETQYF.

The rearrangement joins TRBV7-8 to TRBJ2-2. The CDR3 spans 12 residues. Germline-derived CDR1 and CDR2 are SGHVS and FQNEAQ. CDR3: CASIMDTGELFF.

The CDR3 loop reads CATSRDLGGTNTEAFF. The chain links TRBV15 to TRBJ1-1. The CDR3 consists of 16 residues. Per germline, CDR1 LNHNV and CDR2 YYDKDF (reference sequence).

The chain combines TRBV20-1 with TRBJ2-3; there is no DNA to check the TCRdb D call of TRBD2. The CDR3 has 19 amino acids. Germline assignment: CDR1 DFQATT and CDR2 SNEGSKA (reference sequence). Here the CDR3 reads CSARSPSYSGRGLTDTQYF.

The chain combines TRBV12-3 or TRBV12-4 with TRBJ1-2; TCRdb's D call of TRBD1 is untestable without DNA. The CDR3 contains 14 residues. The CDR3 reads CASSILGQTYGSTF.

The gene calls are TRBV7-9 and TRBJ1-2; TCRdb selects TRBD1, and the lack of DNA leaves this call unchecked. The CDR3 length is 13 residues. Germline CDR1 reads SEHNR; CDR2 reads FQNEAQ (reference sequence). The chain's CDR3 is CASSPTGTYGYTF.

The gene calls are TRBV28 and TRBJ1-1; TCRdb's assignment of TRBD1 cannot be checked, as there is no DNA. In germline, CDR1 is MDHEN, CDR2 SYDVKM. CDR3 length: 14 residues. CDR3 loop: CASSQPGSNTEAFF.

The genes are TRBV6-1 and TRBJ2-1; TCRdb selects TRBD1, and the lack of DNA leaves this call unchecked. Per germline, CDR1 MNHNS and CDR2 SASEGT. The length of the CDR3 is 16 residues. The CDR3 loop is CASSPSWDRGYNEQFF.

The chain combines TRBV11-1 with TRBJ1-1; TCRdb picks TRBD1, but there is no DNA to check that call. This CDR3 has 19 residues. Germline V lookup: CDR1 SGHAT, CDR2 FQDESV (reference sequence). This chain's CDR3 is CASSRNSKPMGQWNTEAFF.

This sequence joins TRBV5-1 and TRBJ2-2; TCRdb reports TRBD1, a call that lacks DNA to check it against. Germline V gene sequence: CDR1 SGHRS, CDR2 YFSETQ. The CDR3 totals 15 residues. CDR3 sequence: CASSERGQLTGELFF.

This sequence joins TRBV20-1 and TRBJ2-7; TCRdb designates TRBD1, a call that cannot be tested without DNA. Germline V gene data show CDR1 as DFQATT and CDR2 as SNEGSKA (reference sequence). This CDR3 spans 12 amino acids. CDR3: CSVGGTAYEQYF.

V and J are TRBV7-8 and TRBJ1-6; the D call from TCRdb, TRBD1, cannot be confirmed without DNA. Looked up from germline, CDR1 is SGHVS and CDR2 is FQNEAQ. The CDR3 is 17 amino acids. The CDR3 sequence is CASSLGQQGGYNSPLHF.

V is TRBV3-1 and J is TRBJ2-3; the TCRdb D gene call, TRBD2, has no DNA to confirm it. The CDR3 is 19 amino acids. Germline CDR1 is LGHDT and CDR2 is YNNKEL (reference sequence). The CDR3 loop reads CASSQDWLAGEESTDTQYF.

V gene TRBV27 combines with J gene TRBJ2-3; TCRdb proposes TRBD1, but this gene call is untestable without DNA. Germline CDR1 MNHEY, CDR2 SMNVEV (reference sequence). There are 14 residues in the CDR3. CDR3 residues: CASSFASQADTQYF.